This T cell receptor beta chain was documented in a study of blood T cell repertoires in COVID-19. Study at large: Samples came from the United States, Italy and Spain, spanning acute and convalescent COVID-19. From T cells, B-cell-depleted T cells, or PBMCs came the material, which was cDNA or gDNA.

CDR3 length: 13 amino acids. The germline V and J ends were trimmed by 6 bases and 6 bases, with 14 bases remaining between them. Germline CDR1 MNHEY, CDR2 SVGAGI. Original analysis: The authors estimated nucleated cell counts from reference gene primer amplification. Only in-frame clones appear in the TCRdb table, and some are missing; sequencing was by immunoSEQ multiplex PCR. V and J calls and clone size come straight from that table; D and trimming were deduced from the DNA. Of around 230,000 clones in the sample, 80% to 90% are singletons; the top ten hold approximately 0.66%. The TCR originated in a man aged 40-50 years with acute or convalescent COVID-19. The rearrangement links TRBV6-5 to TRBJ1-2; D not certain. Material for sequencing was peripheral blood. CDR3 sequence: CASRGEGRHGYTF. In DNA, the CDR3 is TGTGCCAGCAGGGGTGAGGGAAGACATGGCTACACCTTC.